This T cell receptor (beta chain) was found in a study of response to subunit inactivated influenza vaccine. CDR1 is SEHNR, CDR2 FQNEAQ, per germline (reference sequence). With 1 base clipped from V and 4 bases from J, the junction kept 5 bases outside the gene matches. This CDR3 region has 15 residues. MiXCR, run by TCRdb on the RT-PCR reads, gives a single entry per CDR3 protein. Among 700,000 to 900,000 distinct CDR3 sequences listed, less than 25% were seen once. Study-level results: The authors suggested that few new T cells are recruited per seasonal influenza vaccination.

As to this clonotype: Its matching antigen is unknown.

This TCR was sampled from a man aged 50 to 59 who received an inactivated influenza vaccine. The chain combines TRBV7-9 with TRBJ1-2; TRBD1 aligns across 8 bases. The starting material was PBMCs from blood, obtained around 5 days after vaccination. The CDR3 DNA reads TGTGCCAGCAGCTTAGGACAGGGGAACTTCTATGGCTACACCTTC. Protein product: CASSLGQGNFYGYTF.